Listed here are 31 T cell receptor beta chains from one sample, sequenced in a study of blood T cell repertoires in COVID-19. Repertoires were generated with immunoSEQ multiplex PCR, while TCRdb's copy carries only in-frame clones and drops some. The sample has 200,000 or so clones; about 87% are singletons. The sample consisted of peripheral blood. These receptors originate from a man aged 70-80 years with acute or convalescent COVID-19.

The rearrangement links TRBV7-6 to TRBJ2-7; 7 positions agree with TRBD2. The CDR3 runs to 15 residues. V shed 5 bases, J shed 7 bases, and the junction held 14 bases outside the gene matches. CDR1 and CDR2 from the germline V gene are SGHVS and FNYEAQ. CDR3 bases: TGTGCCAGCAGCCCTCGGGGCGGGAGTCCGGGTGAGCAGTACTTC. This codes for CASSPRGGSPGEQYF.

This clone has just one count. The chain employs TRBV9 and TRBJ2-3; 8 bases fit TRBD2. The ends lost 0 bases at V and 3 bases at J; junction bases unmatched: 6. The CDR3 is 16 amino acids. CDR1 and CDR2 from the germline V gene are SGDLS and YYNGEE. Here the CDR3 DNA reads TGTGCCAGCAGCGTAGCTACGGGGGGGAGGACAGATACGCAGTATTTT. This sequence encodes CASSVATGGRTDTQYF.

V usage is TRBV6-5 and J usage is TRBJ1-6; D perhaps matches TRBD1 (6 bases). CDR1 MNHEY and CDR2 SVGAGI come from the germline V gene. The CDR3 totals 15 residues. V lost 0 bases and J 10 bases, leaving 13 bases between the germline ends. CDR3 nucleotides: TGTGCCAGCAGTTACTCGTCAACAGGGCAGTCACCCCTCCACTTT. Residues: CASSYSSTGQSPLHF.

V usage is TRBV6-1 and J usage is TRBJ2-3; TRBD2 agrees at 10 bases. With V trimmed by 4 bases and J by 4 bases, 2 bases remained unmatched. This CDR3 is 14 amino acids long. Germline CDR1 is MNHNS and CDR2 is SASEGT. The CDR3 is CASSGAGGPDTQYF. The DNA of the CDR3 is TGTGCCAGCAGTGGAGCGGGAGGGCCAGATACGCAGTATTTT.

The chain couples TRBV18 to TRBJ2-5; 7 bases match TRBD2. V shed 1 base, J shed 3 bases, and the junction held 20 bases outside the gene matches. Germline V gene lookup returns CDR1 KGHSH and CDR2 LQKENI. The CDR3 totals 20 residues. The CDR3 spells CASSPQAVRAGVIGKETQYF. The CDR3 region has the DNA TGTGCCAGCTCACCACAGGCCGTCAGGGCGGGAGTTATAGGGAAAGAGACCCAGTACTTC.

The chain carries TRBV7-3 and TRBJ2-3, with 10 bases aligning to TRBD1. The trim removed 3 bases at V and 5 bases at J, leaving 2 bases unmatched. Germline loops: CDR1 SGHTA, CDR2 FQGTGA. This CDR3 spans 14 amino acids. The CDR3 reads CASSFGTGEDTQYF. Written as DNA, the CDR3 is TGTGCCAGCAGCTTTGGGACAGGGGAAGATACGCAGTATTTT.

The chain couples TRBV7-2 to TRBJ1-6; 7 nucleotides agree with TRBD1. CDR1 SGHTA and CDR2 FQGNSA come from the germline V gene. The CDR3 has 16 residues. V shed 0 bases and J 7 bases; nucleotides not matched to a gene: 6. Written as DNA, the CDR3 is TGTGCCAGCAGCTTAGCGCGAAGCAGGGGGAATTCACCCCTCCACTTT. Translated, it gives CASSLARSRGNSPLHF.

The chain combines TRBV6-8 with TRBJ1-2, with a tentative D call TRBD1 (6 bases). The CDR3 covers 14 residues. Germline CDR1 is MNHGY and CDR2 is SAAAGT. The V end lost 4 bases, the J end lost 4 bases, and 13 bases lay between the germline ends. CDR3 in amino acids: CASSFQGSLYGYTF. For the CDR3, the DNA is TGTGCCAGCAGTTTCCAGGGGTCCCTCTATGGCTACACCTTC.

The chain uses TRBV23-1 and TRBJ2-7, with D uncertain. TRBV23-1 qualifies as an ORF whose function is uncertain. The CDR3 has 14 amino acids. V was trimmed by 2 bases and J by 1 base, leaving 9 bases between them. CDR3 coding DNA: TGCGCCAGCAGTCAAACCGGTACTTCCTACGAGCAGTACTTC. Amino acid sequence: CASSQTGTSYEQYF.

The chain employs TRBV10-3 and TRBJ2-1, with 7 nucleotides matching TRBD1. The CDR3 length is 15 residues. Germline CDR1 and CDR2: ENHRY and SYGVKD. Trimming removed 0 bases from V and 7 bases from J; junction bases left unmatched: 6. As DNA, the CDR3 is TGTGCCATCAGTGAGTCGCAGGGGGTGCGTAATGAGCAGTTCTTC. Its translation is CAISESQGVRNEQFF.

The V and J genes are TRBV14 and TRBJ1-6; D possibly corresponds to TRBD1 (5 bases). Germline loops: CDR1 SGHDN, CDR2 FVKESK. Trimming cost V 4 bases and J 3 bases, with 7 bases left between them. CDR3 length equals 14 residues. CDR3 coding DNA: TGTGCCAGCAGCCGACAGCTCTATAATTCACCCCTCCACTTT. The encoded protein is CASSRQLYNSPLHF.

V and J are TRBV10-3 and TRBJ1-3; no firm D call. Trimming pared 1 base from V and 0 bases from J, leaving 10 bases between. The CDR3 is 16 amino acids. Germline V gene lookup returns CDR1 ENHRY and CDR2 SYGVKD. The CDR3 protein is CAISELVRNSGNTIYF. The CDR3, as DNA: TGTGCCATCAGTGAGTTGGTCAGGAACTCTGGAAACACCATATATTTT.

The table lists this clone with a count of one. The chain links TRBV5-1 to TRBJ1-3, with 10 bases fitting TRBD1. Germline V gene lookup returns CDR1 SGHRS and CDR2 YFSETQ. The CDR3 runs to 14 residues. J was trimmed by 7 bases and V by 4 bases; bases with no gene match: 5. DNA for the CDR3: TGCGCCAGCAGCCCAGGGACAGGGGCGAACACCATATATTTT. Encoded protein: CASSPGTGANTIYF.

The rearrangement uses TRBV11-2 and TRBJ2-5; 13 bases align to TRBD2. CDR1 and CDR2 (germline): SGHAT, FQNNGV. CDR3 size: 18 residues. V was pared by 3 bases and J by 2 bases, with 9 bases of the junction left unmatched. The CDR3 DNA reads TGTGCCAGCAGCTTCGGGACTAGCGGGGTGGGAGGGCAAGAGACCCAGTACTTC. Amino acid sequence: CASSFGTSGVGGQETQYF.

J is TRBJ1-2 and V is TRBV6-5; the D gene is possibly TRBD1 (6 bases). Germline V lookup: CDR1 MNHEY, CDR2 SVGAGI. The CDR3 totals 15 residues. Trimming stripped 6 bases from V and 2 bases from J, with 16 bases between. CDR3 sequence: CASRRLSDSNYGYTF. In DNA, the CDR3 is TGTGCCAGCAGACGCCTCTCGGACAGCAACTATGGCTACACCTTC.

In this sample, this clone turned up once. The chain carries TRBV29-1 and TRBJ1-1; no firm D call. The germline V gene encodes CDR1 SQVTM and CDR2 ANQGSEA. Trimming shortened V by 7 bases and J by 8 bases, and 14 bases separated the two germline ends. This CDR3 comprises 11 residues. In DNA, the CDR3 is TGCAGCGGGCGAAACTCGGGGGAAGCTTTCTTT. Translation gives CSGRNSGEAFF.

CDR3 DNA sequence: TGTGCCAGCAGCAGCCGCGGACGAGGGTTAGATACGCAGTATTTT. Translation: CASSSRGRGLDTQYF. The V and J genes are TRBV14 and TRBJ2-3; a possible D gene is TRBD2 (5 bases). This CDR3 is built from 15 residues. From germline, CDR1 is SGHDN and CDR2 FVKESK. Deletions cut 5 bases from V and 5 bases from J, with 17 bases between.

This clone was counted a single time. The chain recombines TRBV10-3 with TRBJ2-7; 7 nucleotides line up with TRBD2. Trimming cost V 10 bases and J 1 base; bases outside gene matches: 13. The CDR3 loop spans 15 amino acids. In germline, CDR1 is ENHRY, CDR2 SYGVKD. The CDR3 DNA follows: TGTGCCACCCTAGGAGGAGCGGGAACGTCCTACGAGCAGTACTTC. It translates to CATLGGAGTSYEQYF.

This chain joins TRBV7-9 and TRBJ1-1; D is unclear. Germline V gene lookup returns CDR1 SEHNR and CDR2 FQNEAQ (reference sequence). Trimming removed 4 bases at V and 0 bases at J, with 15 bases between. The CDR3 spans 16 residues. The CDR3 DNA is TGTGCCAGCAGCTCAGAGACGGGAGGCGTGAACACTGAAGCTTTCTTT. Translated, it gives CASSSETGGVNTEAFF. Drawing the rest from reference TRBV7-9 and TRBJ1-1, the complete variable domain is DTGVSQNPRHKITKRGQNVTFRCDPISEHNRLYWYRQTLGQGPEFLTYFQNEAQLEKSRLLSDRFSAERPKGSFSTLEIQRTEQGDSAMYLCASSSETGGVNTEAFFGQGTRLTVV.

The gene calls are TRBV12-3 or TRBV12-4 and TRBJ1-5; 7 bases are a match to TRBD1. The CDR3 sequence is 13 residues long. Trimming removed 6 bases from V and 4 bases from J; junction bases left unmatched: 3. The CDR3 DNA follows: TGTGCCAGCAGCCAGGGGGAGAATCAGCCCCAGCATTTT. Its protein product is CASSQGENQPQHF.

This chain links TRBV7-3 with TRBJ2-3, with 10 bases fitting TRBD1. With V trimmed by 2 bases and J by 4 bases, 6 bases remained unmatched. This CDR3 comprises 16 residues. Germline V gives CDR1 SGHTA, CDR2 FQGTGA. The CDR3 DNA follows: TGTGCCAGCAGCTTACAGGGGACAGGGGCGGCAGATACGCAGTATTTT. Amino acids: CASSLQGTGAADTQYF. Using reference TRBV7-3 and TRBJ2-3 for the parts outside the CDR3, the full variable domain is GAGVSQTPSNKVTEKGKYVELRCDPISGHTALYWYRQSLGQGPEFLIYFQGTGAADDSGLPNDRFFAVRPEGSVSTLKIQRTERGDSAVYLCASSLQGTGAADTQYFGPGTRLTVL.

The gene calls are TRBV19 and TRBJ1-2; TRBD1 aligns across 8 bases. The CDR3 has 13 amino acids. After removal of 5 bases from V and 6 bases from J, the junction contained 5 bases not matched to a gene. Germline V CDR1 and CDR2: LNHDA, SQIVND (reference sequence). The CDR3 bases are TGTGCCAGTAGTGTCGACAGGGGCAATGGCTACACCTTC. It is translated as CASSVDRGNGYTF.

CDR3 amino acids: CASIDLPGQGTSEAFF. The CDR3 DNA sequence: TGCGCCAGCATCGACCTACCGGGACAGGGGACCTCTGAAGCTTTCTTT. The chain uses TRBV5-1 and TRBJ1-1, with 10 positions matching TRBD1. The J segment lost 6 bases and the V segment lost 6 bases, leaving 14 bases of the junction unmatched. The V gene's germline CDR1 is SGHRS and CDR2 YFSETQ. The CDR3 spans 16 residues.

V is TRBV15 and J is TRBJ1-4, with D unclear. V lost 0 bases, J lost 7 bases, and 12 bases lay in between. From germline, CDR1 is LNHNV and CDR2 YYDKDF (reference sequence). This CDR3 is built from 15 residues. CDR3 residues: CATSRDRGIGEKLFF. CDR3 coding DNA: TGTGCCACCAGCAGAGATCGGGGTATTGGTGAAAAACTGTTTTTT.

The chain employs TRBV18 and TRBJ2-5; TRBD2 matches at 13 bases. This CDR3 spans 17 amino acids. The junction had 9 bases not matched to a gene; V was cut back by 3 bases and J by 5 bases. The germline V gene has CDR1 KGHSH and CDR2 LQKENI. CDR3 loop: CASSPGLAGVRWETQYF. The CDR3 nucleotides are TGTGCCAGCTCACCCGGACTAGCGGGAGTTCGATGGGAGACCCAGTACTTC.

This clone was recorded only once. V gene TRBV19 combines with J gene TRBJ1-2; D is uncertain. There are 14 residues in the CDR3. Trimming cost V 8 bases and J 6 bases, with 19 bases left between them. Germline assignment: CDR1 LNHDA and CDR2 SQIVND (reference sequence). The CDR3 sequence: CASVSGPRANGYTF. In nucleotides, the CDR3 is TGTGCCAGTGTTTCCGGACCGCGGGCAAATGGCTACACCTTC.

The rearrangement joins TRBV27 to TRBJ2-1; 7 bases match TRBD2. The CDR3 is 14 amino acids. The trim removed 3 bases at V and 9 bases at J, leaving 8 bases unmatched. CDR1 is MNHEY and CDR2 is SMNVEV in the germline V gene (reference sequence). In nucleotides, the CDR3 is TGTGCCAGCAGTTTCACCCAGACTAGCTCTGAGCAGTTCTTC. Its translation is CASSFTQTSSEQFF.

With respect to this clone: The germline gene is not matched at one end of the junction; a read error may be the cause. The CDR3 DNA follows: TGCAGCGTTGAACCAACCTCTGGACAGCCCAGGTACTTC. Amino acid sequence: CSVEPTSGQPRYF. V and J are TRBV29-1 and TRBJ1-2; D perhaps matches TRBD1 (6 bases). The CDR3 extends over 13 amino acids. Germline CDR1 is SQVTM and CDR2 is ANQGSEA.

This rearrangement joins TRBV12-3 or TRBV12-4 to TRBJ1-1; D uncertain. V lost 6 bases, J lost 1 base, and 9 bases lay in between. The CDR3 is 13 residues long. The CDR3 loop is CASRISENTEAFF. Written as DNA, the CDR3 is TGTGCCAGCAGGATTTCAGAGAACACTGAAGCTTTCTTT.

J is TRBJ2-7 and V is TRBV19; D is ambiguous. Trimming shortened V by 5 bases and J by 1 base, and 9 bases separated the two germline ends. Germline V CDR1 and CDR2: LNHDA, SQIVND (reference sequence). The CDR3 has 13 residues. In DNA form, the CDR3 reads TGTGCCAGTAGTCTTGTCGGTTCCTACGAGCAGTACTTC. Protein product: CASSLVGSYEQYF.

V is TRBV10-3 and J is TRBJ2-3, with a possible D match to TRBD2 (6 bases). Trimming removed 5 bases from V and 0 bases from J, with 9 bases in between. This CDR3 is 14 amino acids long. From germline, CDR1 is ENHRY and CDR2 SYGVKD. The CDR3 nucleotides read TGTGCCATCAGTTCTAGCGCAAGCACAGATACGCAGTATTTT. Protein sequence: CAISSSASTDTQYF.